The 5 T cell receptor beta chains reported below all come from one sample, sequenced in a study of cytotoxic CD8 clonotypes in ibrutinib-treated CLL. Sequenced by immunoSEQ multiplex PCR; TCRdb stores in-frame clones only, minus some. The sample consists of around 310,000 clones, around four fifths of them appearing once. The sequencing here drew on PBMCs, taken before ibrutinib treatment. The receptors derive from a human donor with chronic lymphocytic leukemia.

Only a few counts were recorded for this clone. V and J are TRBV6-5 and TRBJ2-7; D is perhaps TRBD1 (6 bases). CDR1 and CDR2 (germline): MNHEY, SVGAGI. Trimming took off 7 bases at V and 3 bases at J, with 13 bases between the two ends. The CDR3 totals 13 residues. The CDR3 nucleotides are TGTGCCAGCAAGCAGGGGATCTTCTACGAGCAGTACTTC. Protein: CASKQGIFYEQYF.

The genes are TRBV5-1 and TRBJ1-1; no clear D gene. The CDR3 is 15 residues long. Trimming removed 5 bases at V and 1 base at J, with 15 bases between. CDR1 and CDR2 from the germline V gene are SGHRS and YFSETQ. The CDR3 is CASREPGPTNTEAFF. Here the CDR3 DNA reads TGCGCCAGCAGGGAACCCGGGCCGACGAACACTGAAGCTTTCTTT.

The gene calls are TRBV7-8 and TRBJ1-2, with 7 positions matching TRBD1. CDR1 is SGHVS and CDR2 is FQNEAQ in the germline V gene. With 0 bases clipped from V and 6 bases from J, the junction kept 4 bases outside the gene matches. The length of the CDR3 is 14 residues. The CDR3 DNA follows: TGTGCCAGCAGCTTAGCCACAGGGGCAGATGGCTACACCTTC. This codes for CASSLATGADGYTF.

The chain employs TRBV5-1 and TRBJ2-7; 8 nucleotides match TRBD1. The CDR3 is 13 amino acids. Germline-derived CDR1 and CDR2 are SGHRS and YFSETQ. As DNA, the CDR3 is TGCGCCAGCAGCGTTACCGGGACAGGACGGTATGCGGTC. It codes for CASSVTGTGRYAV.

The rearrangement uses TRBV6-5 and TRBJ2-1, with a tentative D call TRBD2 (5 bases). Germline V gene data show CDR1 as MNHEY and CDR2 as SVGAGI. The CDR3 covers 14 residues. Between the trimmed V and J ends, which lost 0 bases and 7 bases, there was a span of 10 bases. CDR3 sequence (DNA): TGTGCCAGCAGTTACTCGCCTAGCCGGAATGAGCAGTTCTTC. This translates into CASSYSPSRNEQFF.